The 19 T cell receptor beta chains below were found in one sample sequenced in a study of blood T cell repertoires in COVID-19. Sequencing used immunoSEQ multiplex PCR; TCRdb keeps in-frame clones, though not all of them. The repertoire holds more than 150,000 clones, with 70% to 90% as singletons. Sequencing used peripheral blood. The source of these receptors is a man aged 70-80 years with active or convalescent COVID-19.

In its sample, this clone was seen once. The CDR3 DNA is TGTGCCAGCAGAGCGGACCGACGAGGGGGTGAAAAACTGTTTTTT. This codes for CASRADRRGGEKLFF. The chain carries TRBV2 and TRBJ1-4, with D possibly matching TRBD1 (6 bases). The CDR3 is 15 residues long. Germline V gene sequence: CDR1 SNHLY, CDR2 FYNNEI. The V end lost 6 bases, the J end lost 7 bases, and 18 bases lay between the germline ends.

The chain links TRBV7-2 to TRBJ1-3; D remains ambiguous. The V and J ends lost 1 base and 0 bases respectively, with 4 bases between them. The CDR3 is 14 residues long. The germline CDR1 and CDR2 sequences are SGHTA and FQGNSA. The CDR3 is CASSLGPSGNTIYF. In nucleotides, the CDR3 is TGTGCCAGCAGCTTAGGGCCCTCTGGAAACACCATATATTTT.

V usage is TRBV7-3 and J usage is TRBJ2-1, with 10 bases matching TRBD2. Germline V gene lookup returns CDR1 SGHTA and CDR2 FQGTGA. The CDR3 covers 15 residues. The V gene end was trimmed by 1 base and the J gene end by 4 bases; junction bases not matched to a gene: 1. This CDR3 is CASSLKLAGYNEQFF. The CDR3 region has the DNA TGTGCCAGCAGCTTAAAACTAGCGGGATACAATGAGCAGTTCTTC.

The chain combines TRBV11-2 with TRBJ2-7, with D uncertain. This CDR3 region has 14 residues. With 4 bases removed from V and 2 bases from J, the gap between germline ends came to 12 bases. The germline V gene has CDR1 SGHAT and CDR2 FQNNGV. The CDR3 DNA reads TGTGCCAGCAGCTCGATACAGTATCCCTACGAGCAGTACTTC. Amino acid sequence: CASSSIQYPYEQYF.

The chain employs TRBV19 and TRBJ1-6; D is unclear. The germline gives CDR1 LNHDA, CDR2 SQIVND (reference sequence). This CDR3 comprises 13 residues. V lost 7 bases, J lost 8 bases, and 12 bases lay in between. The CDR3 bases are TGTGCCAGTAAGACAAGCTTCTATTCACCCCTCCACTTT. Protein: CASKTSFYSPLHF.

The rearrangement links TRBV18 to TRBJ2-6; D is possibly TRBD2 (5 bases). The CDR3 is made up of 14 amino acids. The germline gives CDR1 KGHSH, CDR2 LQKENI. V was clipped by 5 bases and J by 4 bases, with 9 bases between them. The CDR3, as DNA: TGTGCCAGCTCAGAATCGGGAGGGGCCAACGTCCTGACTTTC. This translates into CASSESGGANVLTF.

V usage is TRBV2 and J usage is TRBJ2-7; the match to TRBD2 covers 11 bases. This CDR3 comprises 13 residues. Germline CDR1 SNHLY, CDR2 FYNNEI. V lost 9 bases to trimming and J lost 0 bases; unmatched junction nucleotides: 1. CDR3 in amino acids: CARGTSGSYEQYF. In DNA, the CDR3 is TGTGCCAGGGGGACTAGCGGCTCCTACGAGCAGTACTTC.

This chain links TRBV7-2 with TRBJ2-3; no definite D call. Looked up from germline, CDR1 is SGHTA and CDR2 is FQGNSA. Trimming pared 2 bases from V and 3 bases from J, leaving 9 bases between. The CDR3 is 14 amino acids. Here the CDR3 reads CASSLNAGTDTQYF. CDR3 sequence (DNA): TGTGCCAGCAGCTTAAATGCCGGGACAGATACGCAGTATTTT.

V usage is TRBV15 and J usage is TRBJ2-7; 7 positions agree with TRBD1. Looked up from germline, CDR1 is LNHNV and CDR2 is YYDKDF (reference sequence). Trimming removed 0 bases from V and 2 bases from J; junction bases left unmatched: 4. The length of the CDR3 is 15 residues. CDR3 coding DNA: TGTGCCACCAGCAGAGATGGGACAGAAACCTACGAGCAGTACTTC. Residues: CATSRDGTETYEQYF.

This clone was counted once. The genes are TRBV10-3 and TRBJ2-3, with D perhaps TRBD2 (6 bases). This CDR3 contains 14 residues. V was shortened by 11 bases and J by 2 bases, with 17 bases between the two germline ends. Germline assignment: CDR1 ENHRY and CDR2 SYGVKD. The CDR3 sequence is CAAGQGLSTDTQYF. The CDR3 nucleotides read TGTGCCGCGGGCCAGGGACTTTCCACAGATACGCAGTATTTT.

The rearrangement joins TRBV6-6 to TRBJ2-1, with 7 bases lining up with TRBD2. Trimming cost V 2 bases and J 2 bases; bases outside gene matches: 0. CDR3 length: 14 residues. CDR1 and CDR2 (germline): MNHNY, SVGAGI (reference sequence). CDR3 DNA: TGTGCCAGCAGTTACGGACTAGCCTACAATGAGCAGTTCTTC. Residues: CASSYGLAYNEQFF.

The chain employs TRBV14 and TRBJ1-2; D possibly corresponds to TRBD1 (5 bases). Germline V lookup: CDR1 SGHDN, CDR2 FVKESK. The CDR3 loop spans 14 amino acids. Trimming pared 4 bases from V and 5 bases from J, leaving 14 bases between. CDR3 coding DNA: TGTGCCAGCAGCCTGTCTGTGGGGCATTATGGCTACACCTTC. It is translated as CASSLSVGHYGYTF. Full variable domain (outside the CDR3, taken from reference TRBV14 and TRBJ1-2): EAGVTQFPSHSVIEKGQTVTLRCDPISGHDNLYWYRRVMGKEIKFLLHFVKESKQDESGMPNNRFLAERTGGTYSTLKVQPAELEDSGVYFCASSLSVGHYGYTFGSGTRLTVV.

This clone was counted once. V usage is TRBV2 and J usage is TRBJ1-6, with 8 bases identical to TRBD1. The length of the CDR3 is 16 residues. Germline V CDR1 and CDR2: SNHLY, FYNNEI. The J segment lost 5 bases and the V segment lost 6 bases, leaving 9 bases of the junction unmatched. This chain's CDR3 is CASRDTGGRNNSPLHF. DNA of the CDR3: TGTGCCAGCAGGGACACAGGGGGGCGGAATAATTCACCCCTCCACTTT.

The CDR3 nucleotides read TGTGCCAGCAGTGGGGCCAGGGGGTATCAGCCCCAGCATTTT. Translation: CASSGARGYQPQHF. The genes are TRBV27 and TRBJ1-5, with 7 bases lining up with TRBD1. CDR1 MNHEY and CDR2 SMNVEV come from the germline V gene (reference sequence). V lost 5 bases to trimming and J lost 5 bases; unmatched junction nucleotides: 6. The CDR3 has 14 amino acids.

The chain links TRBV19 to TRBJ1-2, with TRBD1 matching over 8 bases. Germline V CDR1 and CDR2: LNHDA, SQIVND (reference sequence). V lost 3 bases, J lost 6 bases, and 0 bases stayed unmatched. The length of the CDR3 is 12 residues. CDR3 DNA sequence: TGTGCCAGTAGTATGACAGGGGATGGCTACACCTTC. Protein: CASSMTGDGYTF.

The CDR3, as DNA: TGTGCCAGCAGCACTCAGGGTAACACTGAAGCTTTCTTT. This gives the protein CASSTQGNTEAFF. V gene TRBV6-5 combines with J gene TRBJ1-1, with D possibly matching TRBD1 (5 bases). This CDR3 is 13 amino acids long. CDR1 and CDR2 from the germline V gene are MNHEY and SVGAGI. The germline V and J ends were trimmed by 6 bases and 2 bases, with 10 bases remaining between them.

The rearrangement joins TRBV7-2 to TRBJ1-5; TRBD1 aligns across 8 bases. After removal of 5 bases from V and 3 bases from J, the junction contained 6 bases not matched to a gene. The germline V gene has CDR1 SGHTA and CDR2 FQGNSA. The CDR3 runs 15 residues. The DNA for the CDR3 is TGTGCCAGCAGCCTGACAGGGGCCTACAATCAGCCCCAGCATTTT. It encodes CASSLTGAYNQPQHF.

This chain joins TRBV10-1 and TRBJ1-1; 8 nucleotides match TRBD1. From germline, CDR1 is WNHNN and CDR2 SYGVQD (reference sequence). Trimming cost V 8 bases and J 4 bases; bases outside gene matches: 3. The CDR3 has 12 residues. CDR3 protein: CASSDRGTEAFF. In DNA form, the CDR3 reads TGCGCCAGCTCCGACAGGGGCACTGAAGCTTTCTTT.

The J gene is TRBJ2-7, the V gene TRBV5-6, with D perhaps TRBD1 (6 bases). The CDR3 loop spans 16 amino acids. The germline CDR1 and CDR2 sequences are SGHDT and YYEEEE. V was pared by 3 bases and J by 1 base, with 17 bases between. This CDR3 is CASSSPRTASSYEQYF. The DNA of the CDR3 is TGTGCCAGCAGCTCCCCCCGGACAGCTTCTTCCTACGAGCAGTACTTC. The whole variable domain, remainder taken from reference TRBV5-6 and TRBJ2-7, is DAGVTQSPTHLIKTRGQQVTLRCSPKSGHDTVSWYQQALGQGPQFIFQYYEEEERQRGNFPDRFSGHQFPNYSSELNVNALLLGDSALYLCASSSPRTASSYEQYFGPGTRLTVT.